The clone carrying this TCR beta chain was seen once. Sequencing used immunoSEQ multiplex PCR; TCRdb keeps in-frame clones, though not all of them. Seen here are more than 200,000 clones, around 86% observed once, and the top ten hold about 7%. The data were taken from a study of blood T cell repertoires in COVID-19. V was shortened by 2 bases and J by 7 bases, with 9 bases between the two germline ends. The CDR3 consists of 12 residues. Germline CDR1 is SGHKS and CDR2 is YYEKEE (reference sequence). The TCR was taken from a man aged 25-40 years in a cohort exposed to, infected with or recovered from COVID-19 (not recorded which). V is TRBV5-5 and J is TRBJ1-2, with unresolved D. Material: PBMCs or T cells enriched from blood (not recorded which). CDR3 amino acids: CASSFRRGGYTF. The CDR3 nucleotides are TGTGCCAGCAGCTTCCGAAGAGGTGGCTACACCTTC. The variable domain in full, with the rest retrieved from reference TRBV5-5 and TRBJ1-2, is DAGVTQSPTHLIKTRGQQVTLRCSPISGHKSVSWYQQVLGQGPQFIFQYYEKEERGRGNFPDRFSARQFPNYSSELNVNALLLGDSALYLCASSFRRGGYTFGSGTRLTVV.